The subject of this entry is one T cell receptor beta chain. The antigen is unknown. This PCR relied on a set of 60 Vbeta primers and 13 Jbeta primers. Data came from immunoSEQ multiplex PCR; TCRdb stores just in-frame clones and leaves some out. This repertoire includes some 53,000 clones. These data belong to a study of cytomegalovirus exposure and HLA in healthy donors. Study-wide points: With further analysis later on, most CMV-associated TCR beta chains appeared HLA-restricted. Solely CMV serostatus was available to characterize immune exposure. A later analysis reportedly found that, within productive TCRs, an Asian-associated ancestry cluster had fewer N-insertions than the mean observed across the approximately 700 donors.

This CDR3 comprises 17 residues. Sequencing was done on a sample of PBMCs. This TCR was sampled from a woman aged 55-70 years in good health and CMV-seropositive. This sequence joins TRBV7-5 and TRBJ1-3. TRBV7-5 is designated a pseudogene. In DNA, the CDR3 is TGTGCCAGAAGCCGACCGGGGGGGGCAAGCTCTGGAAACACCATATATTTT. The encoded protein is CARSRPGGASSGNTIYF.